What follows describes a single T cell receptor (beta chain). Its antigen is unknown. These data are taken from a study of early T cells in non-severe SARS-CoV-2 infection. The wider study: With bulk RNA from unsorted whole blood as input, sequencing yielded unpaired chains.

This CDR3 is 13 amino acids long. The V gene's germline CDR1 is SQVTM and CDR2 ANQGSEA. J was trimmed by 0 bases and V by 7 bases; bases with no gene match: 4. General study results and limits: VDJdb matching skewed toward anti-spike CD8 responses, missing private and CD4 specificities.

As part of library construction, unique molecular identifiers were attached to individual cDNA molecules. TCRdb redid the calling of the 5' RACE reads with MiXCR, one entry per CDR3 protein. The data contain 22,000 or so distinct CDR3 sequences, just under 4.5% of them singletons. Sequencing used whole blood. V usage is TRBV29-1 and J usage is TRBJ2-3; 7 positions agree with TRBD1. The sequence was obtained from an adult who was a healthcare worker with PCR-confirmed SARS-CoV-2 infection or an uninfected control (not recorded which). The CDR3 nucleotides are TGCAGCGAACGGACAGGAAGCACAGATACGCAGTATTTT. Translated, it gives CSERTGSTDTQYF.